This T cell receptor beta chain appears in the sequencing data of a study of blood T cell repertoires in COVID-19. Study as a whole: Material from acute and convalescent COVID-19 was sourced from the United States, Italy and Spain. PBMCs, B-cell-depleted T cells, or T cells were the source of the cDNA or gDNA that made up the material.

Sequenced by immunoSEQ multiplex PCR; TCRdb stores in-frame clones only, minus some. Of over 150,000 clones in the sample, 88% are singletons; the top ten hold around 17%. J gave up 6 bases and V 3 bases, and 11 bases lay outside the gene matches. The CDR3 contains 16 residues. CDR1 is KGHSH and CDR2 is LQKENI in the germline V gene. The receptor's source is a man aged 50-59 years with COVID-19, enrolled during active disease. Sample: peripheral blood. V usage is TRBV18 and J usage is TRBJ2-3; 8 nucleotides line up with TRBD1. The CDR3 loop reads CASSPLLDRAGDTQYF. The DNA for the CDR3 is TGTGCCAGCTCACCTCTATTGGACAGGGCGGGGGATACGCAGTATTTT.